This T cell receptor beta chain was identified in a study of neurological immune-mediated disorders. A single record per CDR3 protein comes from TCRdb applying MiXCR to the 5' RACE reads. The profile covers roughly 100,000 distinct CDR3 sequences, with about a tenth appearing a single time and under 3.5% taken by the ten largest. Time point described: longitudinal time-point 3. Germline lookup yields CDR1 SGHDN and CDR2 FVKESK. The CDR3 runs 15 residues. V dropped 0 bases and J dropped 5; count of bases not matched to a gene: 6. This clonotype has just a few counts. This chain joins TRBV14 and TRBJ2-5; 7 bases fit TRBD2. The sequenced sample consisted of PBMCs. The receptor was isolated from a female donor with HTLV-1-associated myelopathy (HAM/TSP). CDR3: CASSQDRRELETQYF. CDR3 nucleotide sequence: TGTGCCAGCAGCCAAGACCGGCGGGAGCTGGAGACCCAGTACTTC.